The T cell receptor beta chain described here comes from a study of blood T cell repertoires in COVID-19. Background on the study: Material from acute and convalescent COVID-19 was sourced from the United States, Italy and Spain. In each case, the material was cDNA or gDNA derived from T cells, B-cell-depleted T cells, or PBMCs.

In the source study's methods: From reference gene primer amplification, estimates of nucleated cell counts were derived. This table comes from immunoSEQ multiplex PCR, and its TCRdb copy is limited to in-frame clones, with some not included. V and J calls and clone size are copied from that table; D and trimming were computed from the DNA. The sample includes tens of thousands of clones, 65% to 80% seen only once; the top ten take around 30%. This clone was detected only a few times. Looked up from germline, CDR1 is MDHEN and CDR2 is SYDVKM. Trimming removed 5 bases at V and 7 bases at J, with 11 bases between. This CDR3 region has 13 residues.

Material for sequencing was peripheral blood. V is TRBV28 and J is TRBJ1-4; D is perhaps TRBD1 (6 bases). This clonotype was obtained from a woman at least 80 years old with active or convalescent COVID-19. The CDR3 nucleotides read TGTGCCAGCAGTGCCACAGGGCGTGAAAAACTGTTTTTT. Residues: CASSATGREKLFF.